This T cell receptor beta chain was sequenced for a study of blood T cell repertoires in COVID-19. Overall study context: Samples came from the United States, Italy and Spain, spanning acute and convalescent COVID-19. PBMCs, B-cell-depleted T cells, or T cells were the source of the cDNA or gDNA that made up the material.

The germline gives CDR1 MGHDK, CDR2 SYGVNS. The CDR3 contains 15 residues. Trimming took off 4 bases at V and 9 bases at J, with 16 bases between the two ends. In the study's own analysis: Scientists estimated how many nucleated cells there were by amplifying reference gene primers. Assay used: immunoSEQ multiplex PCR; TCRdb lists only in-frame clones, some missing. The DNA gave D and trimming, while V, J and clone size come from that table. The table records about 120,000 clones, 78% of them present only once. The chain joins TRBV25-1 to TRBJ1-6; the D gene is possibly TRBD1 (5 bases). The specimen sequenced was peripheral blood. The receptor's source is a man in his 70s with acute or convalescent COVID-19. The CDR3 reads CASSGRGAMRSPLHF. CDR3 sequence (DNA): TGTGCCAGCAGTGGAAGGGGCGCCATGCGTTCACCCCTCCACTTT.